The 9 T cell receptor beta chains below were found in one sample sequenced in a study of cytomegalovirus exposure and HLA in healthy donors. Researchers ran the PCR with 60 Vbeta and 13 Jbeta primers. Method: immunoSEQ multiplex PCR; TCRdb's copy keeps in-frame clones and lacks some. The sample records about 270,000 clones, around two thirds being singletons. The sample comprised PBMCs. The receptors were gathered from a female donor in good health and CMV-seronegative.

The chain couples TRBV7-3 to TRBJ1-5; perhaps TRBD1 as D (6 bases). Trimming took 5 bases from V and 2 from J, leaving 28 bases between them. The CDR3 runs 20 residues. The germline CDR1 and CDR2 sequences are SGHTA and FQGTGA. CDR3 nucleotides: TGTGCCAGCAGCCCCAGTCGGGGGGCAAAGACTGGACTGGGCAATCAGCCCCAGCATTTT. Its protein is CASSPSRGAKTGLGNQPQHF.

The genes are TRBV5-4 and TRBJ2-1; D unclear. CDR1 is SGHNT, CDR2 YYREEE, per germline (reference sequence). Trimming pared 1 base from V and 7 bases from J, leaving 9 bases between. The CDR3 covers 13 residues. In DNA form, the CDR3 reads TGTGCCAGCAGCTTGCCCTCTCGGAATGAGCAGTTCTTC. This translates into CASSLPSRNEQFF.

J is TRBJ1-4 and V is TRBV6-5, with D possibly TRBD1 on 6 matching bases. This CDR3 spans 15 amino acids. Trimming removed 6 bases at V and 5 bases at J, with 16 bases between. Germline V gene data show CDR1 as MNHEY and CDR2 as SVGAGI. The DNA of the CDR3 is TGTGCCAGCAGATTACAAACAGGGATGAATGAAAAACTGTTTTTT. Translated, it gives CASRLQTGMNEKLFF.

This clone was seen only once. The chain carries TRBV4-1 and TRBJ2-1; the D is unclear. Germline V gene sequence: CDR1 MGHRA, CDR2 YSYEKL. Deletions cut 4 bases from V and 0 bases from J, with 7 bases between. CDR3 length equals 14 residues. As DNA, the CDR3 is TGCGCCAGCAGCCGACATTCCTCCTACAATGAGCAGTTCTTC. Its protein is CASSRHSSYNEQFF.

This chain uses TRBV28 with TRBJ2-1, with 10 bases aligning to TRBD2. V lost 3 bases to trimming and J lost 6 bases; unmatched junction nucleotides: 2. The CDR3 runs 14 residues. Germline assignment: CDR1 MDHEN and CDR2 SYDVKM. This chain's CDR3 is CASSFLAGANEQFF. CDR3 nucleotides: TGTGCCAGCAGTTTCCTAGCGGGAGCCAATGAGCAGTTCTTC.

The J gene is TRBJ1-1, the V gene TRBV10-1, with D unclear. V lost 0 bases and J lost 2, with 7 bases in between. Germline CDR1 and CDR2: WNHNN and SYGVQD (reference sequence). This CDR3 contains 14 residues. CDR3 loop: CASSESEGNTEAFF. The CDR3 DNA sequence: TGCGCCAGCAGTGAGTCAGAGGGCAACACTGAAGCTTTCTTT.

This clone has just a few counts. The chain links TRBV5-1 to TRBJ2-5, with 11 bases lining up with TRBD2. CDR3 length equals 15 residues. Germline CDR1 and CDR2: SGHRS and YFSETQ. J gave up 0 bases and V 7 bases, and 5 bases lay outside the gene matches. As DNA, the CDR3 is TGCGCCAGCCGTCCGGGACTAGCGGACCAAGAGACCCAGTACTTC. Protein: CASRPGLADQETQYF.

The chain combines TRBV11-3 with TRBJ2-1; TRBD1 matches at 8 bases. The CDR3 sequence is 15 residues long. Germline V gene lookup returns CDR1 SGHNT and CDR2 YENEEA. V lost 1 base and J lost 8; bases outside the gene matches: 7. The CDR3 bases are TGTGCCAGCAGCTTAGGTCAGGGGGCAGGGGATGAGCAGTTCTTC. Its protein product is CASSLGQGAGDEQFF.

This clone showed up just once. V is TRBV18 and J is TRBJ2-3; D gene uncertain. Trimming stripped 4 bases from V and 0 bases from J, with 8 bases between. Germline CDR1 is KGHSH and CDR2 is LQKENI. The CDR3 is made up of 14 amino acids. CDR3 nucleotide sequence: TGTGCCAGCTCACAACAGCCTAGCACAGATACGCAGTATTTT. As protein: CASSQQPSTDTQYF. Full variable domain (missing parts from reference TRBV18 and TRBJ2-3): NAGVMQNPRHLVRRRGQEARLRCSPMKGHSHVYWYRQLPEEGLKFMVYLQKENIIDESGMPKERFSAEFPKEGPSILRIQQVVRGDSAAYFCASSQQPSTDTQYFGPGTRLTVL.